The clone carrying this T cell receptor beta chain occurred once. The CDR3 length is 14 residues. Trimming took 5 bases from V and 4 from J, leaving 12 bases between them. Per the germline V gene, CDR1 is WNHNN and CDR2 is SYGVQD (reference sequence). Method: immunoSEQ multiplex PCR; TCRdb's copy keeps in-frame clones and lacks some. This sample has some 77,000 clones, with about 86% found just once. This sample is drawn from a study of OX40 agonist ivuxolimab in advanced cancers. Study-wide background: Patients enrolled in dose escalation were diagnosed with hepatocellular carcinoma, melanoma, renal cell or head and neck cancer.

The specimen comprised CD4+ or CD8+ T cells sorted from blood, sampled in a trial of the OX40 agonist ivuxolimab. This clonotype was sampled from an adult with an advanced solid tumor such as melanoma, head and neck, liver or kidney cancer. The genes are TRBV10-1 and TRBJ2-1; TRBD2 might be the D (6 bases). The CDR3 protein is CASSQNSGYNEQFF. The CDR3 nucleotides read TGCGCCAGCAGTCAGAATAGCGGTTACAATGAGCAGTTCTTC.